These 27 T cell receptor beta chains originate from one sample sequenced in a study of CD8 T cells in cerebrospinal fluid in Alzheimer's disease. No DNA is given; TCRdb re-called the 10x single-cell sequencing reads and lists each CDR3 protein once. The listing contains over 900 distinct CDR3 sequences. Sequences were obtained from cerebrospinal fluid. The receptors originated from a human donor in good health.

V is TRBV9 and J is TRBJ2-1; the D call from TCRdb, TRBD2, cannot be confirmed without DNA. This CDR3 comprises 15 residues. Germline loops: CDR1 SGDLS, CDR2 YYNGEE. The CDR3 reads CASSRTSGTKNEQFF.

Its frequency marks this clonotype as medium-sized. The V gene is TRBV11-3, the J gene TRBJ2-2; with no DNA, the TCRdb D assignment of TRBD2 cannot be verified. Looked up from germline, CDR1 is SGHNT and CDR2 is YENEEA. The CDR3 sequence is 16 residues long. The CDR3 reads CASSLKPGLVSGELFF.

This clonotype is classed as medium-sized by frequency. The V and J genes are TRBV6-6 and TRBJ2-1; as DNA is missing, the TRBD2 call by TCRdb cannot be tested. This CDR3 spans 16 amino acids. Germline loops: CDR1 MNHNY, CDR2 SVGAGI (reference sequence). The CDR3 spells CASSTPLAGTWDEQFF.

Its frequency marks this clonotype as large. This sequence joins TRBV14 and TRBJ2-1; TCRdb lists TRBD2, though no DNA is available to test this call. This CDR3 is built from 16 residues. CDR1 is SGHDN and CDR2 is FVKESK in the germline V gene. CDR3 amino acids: CASSQALAGKSNEQFF.

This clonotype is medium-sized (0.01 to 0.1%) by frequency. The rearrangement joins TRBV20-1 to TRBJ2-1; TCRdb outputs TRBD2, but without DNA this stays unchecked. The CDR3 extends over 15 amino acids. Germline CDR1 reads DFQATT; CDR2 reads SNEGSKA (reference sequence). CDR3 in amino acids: CSASLAGGGYNEQFF.

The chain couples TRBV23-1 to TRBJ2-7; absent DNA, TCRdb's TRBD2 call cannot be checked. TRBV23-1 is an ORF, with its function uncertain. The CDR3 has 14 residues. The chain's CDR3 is CASTGGKMCYEQYF.

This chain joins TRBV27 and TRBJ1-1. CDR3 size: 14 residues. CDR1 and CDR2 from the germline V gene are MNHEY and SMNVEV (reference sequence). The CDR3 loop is CASSLRGWNTEAFF.

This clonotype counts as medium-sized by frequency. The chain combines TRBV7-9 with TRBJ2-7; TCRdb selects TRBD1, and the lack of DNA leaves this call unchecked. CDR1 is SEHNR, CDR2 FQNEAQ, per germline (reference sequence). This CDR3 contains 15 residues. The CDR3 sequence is CASRPWGAEGYEQYF.

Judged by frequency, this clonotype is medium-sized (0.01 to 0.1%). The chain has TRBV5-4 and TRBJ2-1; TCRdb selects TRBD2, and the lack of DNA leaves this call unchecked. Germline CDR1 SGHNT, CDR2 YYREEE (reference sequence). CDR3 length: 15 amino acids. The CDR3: CASSPSGTLYNEQFF.

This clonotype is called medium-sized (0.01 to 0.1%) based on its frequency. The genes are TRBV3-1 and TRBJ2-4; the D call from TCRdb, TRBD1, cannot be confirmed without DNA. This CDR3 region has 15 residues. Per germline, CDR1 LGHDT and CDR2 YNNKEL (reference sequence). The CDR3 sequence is CASSQTPGTGNIQYF.

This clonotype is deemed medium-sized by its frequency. The CDR3 loop is CASAGQMTYGYTF. The chain couples TRBV6-2 or TRBV6-3 to TRBJ1-2; TCRdb's D gene call, TRBD1, goes unchecked for lack of DNA. Germline CDR1 and CDR2: MNHEY and SVGEGT. The CDR3 sequence is 13 residues long.

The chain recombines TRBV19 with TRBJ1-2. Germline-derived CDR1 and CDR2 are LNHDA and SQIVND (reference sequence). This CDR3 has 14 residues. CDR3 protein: CASSMAAGAYGYTF.

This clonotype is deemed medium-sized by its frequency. This CDR3 reads CASSLPGQPTYNEQFF. The chain employs TRBV28 and TRBJ2-1; TCRdb's D call of TRBD1 is untestable without DNA. In germline, CDR1 is MDHEN, CDR2 SYDVKM. The CDR3 loop spans 16 amino acids.

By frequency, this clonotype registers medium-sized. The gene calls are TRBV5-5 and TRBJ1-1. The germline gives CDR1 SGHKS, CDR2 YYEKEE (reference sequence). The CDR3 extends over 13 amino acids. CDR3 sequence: CASSRWGNTEAFF.

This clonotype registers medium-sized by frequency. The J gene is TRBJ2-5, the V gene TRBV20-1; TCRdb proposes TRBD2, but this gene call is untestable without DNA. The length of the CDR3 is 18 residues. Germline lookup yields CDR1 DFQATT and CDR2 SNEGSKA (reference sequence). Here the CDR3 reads CSAIQGGSGSRVIETQYF.

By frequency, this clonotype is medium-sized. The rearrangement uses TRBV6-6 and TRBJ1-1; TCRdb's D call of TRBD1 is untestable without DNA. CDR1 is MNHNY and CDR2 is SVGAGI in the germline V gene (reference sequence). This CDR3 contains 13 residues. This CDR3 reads CASTRGINTEAFF.

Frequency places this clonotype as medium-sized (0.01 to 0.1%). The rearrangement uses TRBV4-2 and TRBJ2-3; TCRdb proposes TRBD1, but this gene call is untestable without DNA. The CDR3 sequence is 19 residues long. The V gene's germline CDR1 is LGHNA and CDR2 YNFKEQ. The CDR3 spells CASSPAAATGNLNTDTQYF.

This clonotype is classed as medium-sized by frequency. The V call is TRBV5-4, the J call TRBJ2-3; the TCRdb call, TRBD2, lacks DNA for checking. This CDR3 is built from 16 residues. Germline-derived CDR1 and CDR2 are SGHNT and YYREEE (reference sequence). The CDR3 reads CASSLEGPLSTDTQYF.

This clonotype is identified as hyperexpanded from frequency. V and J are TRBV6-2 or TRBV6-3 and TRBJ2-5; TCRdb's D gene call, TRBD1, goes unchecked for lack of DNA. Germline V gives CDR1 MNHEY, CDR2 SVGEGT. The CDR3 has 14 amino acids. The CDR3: CASSYQGTLETQYF.

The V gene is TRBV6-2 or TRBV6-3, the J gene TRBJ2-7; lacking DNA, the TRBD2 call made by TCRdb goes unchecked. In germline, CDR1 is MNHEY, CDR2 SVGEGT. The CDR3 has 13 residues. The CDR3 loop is CASSARPGGEQYF.

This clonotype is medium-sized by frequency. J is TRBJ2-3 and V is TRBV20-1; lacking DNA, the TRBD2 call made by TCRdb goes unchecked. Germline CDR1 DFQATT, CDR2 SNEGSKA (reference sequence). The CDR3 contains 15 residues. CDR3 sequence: CSASAGSSNTDTQYF.

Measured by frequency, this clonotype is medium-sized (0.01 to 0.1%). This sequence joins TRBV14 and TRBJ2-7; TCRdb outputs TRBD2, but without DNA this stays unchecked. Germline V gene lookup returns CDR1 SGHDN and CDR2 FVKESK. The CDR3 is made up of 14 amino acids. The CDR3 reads CASSREVGSYEQYF.

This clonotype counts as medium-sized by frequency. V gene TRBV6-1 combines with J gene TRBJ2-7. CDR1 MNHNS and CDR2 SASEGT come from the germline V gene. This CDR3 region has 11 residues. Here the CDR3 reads CASSVGTEQYF.

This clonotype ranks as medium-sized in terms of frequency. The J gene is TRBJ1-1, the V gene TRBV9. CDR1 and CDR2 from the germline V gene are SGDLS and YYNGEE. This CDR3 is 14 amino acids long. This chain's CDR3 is CASSVARGNTEAFF.

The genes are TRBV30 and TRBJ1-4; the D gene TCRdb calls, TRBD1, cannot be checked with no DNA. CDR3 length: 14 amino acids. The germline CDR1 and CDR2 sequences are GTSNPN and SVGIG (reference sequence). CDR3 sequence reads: CAWRPDSRNEKLFF.

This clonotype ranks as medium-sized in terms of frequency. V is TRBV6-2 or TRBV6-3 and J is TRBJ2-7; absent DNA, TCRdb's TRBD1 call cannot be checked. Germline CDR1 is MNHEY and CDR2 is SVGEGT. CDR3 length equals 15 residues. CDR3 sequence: CASRPGAGGPNEQYF.

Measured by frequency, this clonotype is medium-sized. The CDR3 loop is CASSLSQASRGEQYF. The chain links TRBV28 to TRBJ2-7; TCRdb designates TRBD2, a call that cannot be tested without DNA. Germline V gene sequence: CDR1 MDHEN, CDR2 SYDVKM. The CDR3 sequence is 15 residues long.